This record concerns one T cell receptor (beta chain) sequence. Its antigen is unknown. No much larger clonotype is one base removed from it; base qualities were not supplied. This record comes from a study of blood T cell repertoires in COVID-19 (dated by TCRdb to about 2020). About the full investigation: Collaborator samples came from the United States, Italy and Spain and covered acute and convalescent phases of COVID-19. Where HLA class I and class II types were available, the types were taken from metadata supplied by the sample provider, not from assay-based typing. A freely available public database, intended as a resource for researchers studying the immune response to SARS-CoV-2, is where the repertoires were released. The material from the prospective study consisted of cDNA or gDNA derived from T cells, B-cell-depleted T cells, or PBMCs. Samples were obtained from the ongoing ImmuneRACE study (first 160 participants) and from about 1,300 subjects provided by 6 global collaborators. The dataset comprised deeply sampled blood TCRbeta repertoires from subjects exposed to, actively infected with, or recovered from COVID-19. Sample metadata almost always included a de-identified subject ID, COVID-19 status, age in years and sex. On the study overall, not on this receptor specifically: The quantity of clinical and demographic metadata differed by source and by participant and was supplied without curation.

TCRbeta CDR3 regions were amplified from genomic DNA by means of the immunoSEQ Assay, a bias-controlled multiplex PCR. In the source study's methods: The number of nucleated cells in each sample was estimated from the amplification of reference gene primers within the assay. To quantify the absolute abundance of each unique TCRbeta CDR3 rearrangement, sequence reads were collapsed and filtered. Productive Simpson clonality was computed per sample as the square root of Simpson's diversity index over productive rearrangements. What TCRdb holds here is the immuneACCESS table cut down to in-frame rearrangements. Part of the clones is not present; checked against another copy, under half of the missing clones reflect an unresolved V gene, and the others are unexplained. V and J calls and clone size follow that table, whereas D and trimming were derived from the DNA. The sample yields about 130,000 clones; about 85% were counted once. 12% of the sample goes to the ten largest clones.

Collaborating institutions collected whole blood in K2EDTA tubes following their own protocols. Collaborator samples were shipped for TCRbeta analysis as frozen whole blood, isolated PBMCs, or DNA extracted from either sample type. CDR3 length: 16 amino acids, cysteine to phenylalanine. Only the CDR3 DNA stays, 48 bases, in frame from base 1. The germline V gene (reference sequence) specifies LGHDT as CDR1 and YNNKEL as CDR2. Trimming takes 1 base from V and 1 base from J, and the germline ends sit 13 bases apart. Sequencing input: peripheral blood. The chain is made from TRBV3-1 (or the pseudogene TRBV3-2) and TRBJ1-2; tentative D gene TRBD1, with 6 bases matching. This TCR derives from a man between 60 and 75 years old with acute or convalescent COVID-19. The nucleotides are TGTGCCAGCAGCCAAGCCAGGGGCACACTTAACTATGGCTACACCTTC. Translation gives CASSQARGTLNYGYTF.